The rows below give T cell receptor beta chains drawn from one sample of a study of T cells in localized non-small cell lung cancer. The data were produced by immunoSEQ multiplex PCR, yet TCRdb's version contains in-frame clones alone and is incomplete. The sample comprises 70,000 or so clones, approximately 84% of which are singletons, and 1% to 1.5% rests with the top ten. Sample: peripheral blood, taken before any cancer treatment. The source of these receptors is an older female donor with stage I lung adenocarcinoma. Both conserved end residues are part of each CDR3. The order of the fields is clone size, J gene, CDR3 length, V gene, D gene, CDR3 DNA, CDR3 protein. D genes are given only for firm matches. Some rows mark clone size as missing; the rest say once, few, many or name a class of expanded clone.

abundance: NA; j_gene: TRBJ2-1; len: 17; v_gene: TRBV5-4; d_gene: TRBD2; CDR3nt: TGTGCCAGCAGCTTGCCCAATAGCGGGAGATCCTACAATGAGCAGTTCTTC; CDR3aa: CASSLPNSGRSYNEQFF
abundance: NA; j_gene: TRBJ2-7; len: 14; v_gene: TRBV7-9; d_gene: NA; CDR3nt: TGTGCCAGCAGCCTAACCCGCGGGTTGAACGAGCAGTACTTC; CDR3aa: CASSLTRGLNEQYF
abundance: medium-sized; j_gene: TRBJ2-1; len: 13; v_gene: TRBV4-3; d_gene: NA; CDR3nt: TGCGCCAGCAGCCAAGGACAAACTGGTGAGCAGTTCTTC; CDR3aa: CASSQGQTGEQFF
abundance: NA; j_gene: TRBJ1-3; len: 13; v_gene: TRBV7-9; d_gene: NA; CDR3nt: TGTGCCAGCAACCCAGGGCCTGGAAACACCATATATTTT; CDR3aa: CASNPGPGNTIYF
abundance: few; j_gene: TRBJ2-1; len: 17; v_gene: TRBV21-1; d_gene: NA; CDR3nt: TGTGCCAGCAGCAAGATTTTAGGGGGCGAATTGATCCATGAGCAGTTCTTC; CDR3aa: CASSKILGGELIHEQFF
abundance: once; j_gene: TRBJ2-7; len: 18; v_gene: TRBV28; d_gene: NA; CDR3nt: TGTGCCAGCAGTCTGCCGGGGGCTAGCGGTTCCTCTCGTTACGAGCAGTACTTC; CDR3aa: CASSLPGASGSSRYEQYF
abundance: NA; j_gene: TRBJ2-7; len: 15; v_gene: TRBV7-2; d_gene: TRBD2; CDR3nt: TGTGCCAGCAGCGGGACTAGCGGGAGTGAGGGAGAGCAGTACTTC; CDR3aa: CASSGTSGSEGEQYF
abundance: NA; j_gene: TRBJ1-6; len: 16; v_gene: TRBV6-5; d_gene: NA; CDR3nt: TGTGCCAGCAGTTACGCGGGGGGAATAGGGAATTCACCCCTCCACTTT; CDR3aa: CASSYAGGIGNSPLHF
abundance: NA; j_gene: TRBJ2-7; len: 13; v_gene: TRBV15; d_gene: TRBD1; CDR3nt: TGTGCCACCAGGGGGACAGGGATGGGTGAGCAGTACTTC; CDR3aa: CATRGTGMGEQYF
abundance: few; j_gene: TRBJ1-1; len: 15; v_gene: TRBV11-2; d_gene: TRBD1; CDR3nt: TGTGCCAGCAGCTTAGAAGTCCGGACAGGGGCTGAAGCTTTCTTT; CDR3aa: CASSLEVRTGAEAFF
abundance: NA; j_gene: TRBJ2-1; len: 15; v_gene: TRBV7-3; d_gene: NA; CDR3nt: TGTGCCAGCAGCTTAGGGCTAGCCGCCTACAATGAGCAGTTCTTC; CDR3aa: CASSLGLAAYNEQFF
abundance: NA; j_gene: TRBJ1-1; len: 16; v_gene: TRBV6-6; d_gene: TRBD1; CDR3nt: TGTGCCAGCAGTACCCAGGGGGGTGGCGTGAACACTGAAGCTTTCTTT; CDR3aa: CASSTQGGGVNTEAFF
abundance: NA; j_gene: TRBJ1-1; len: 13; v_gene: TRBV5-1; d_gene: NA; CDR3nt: TGCGCCAGCAGCTCACAGGTGAACACTGAAGCTTTCTTT; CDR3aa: CASSSQVNTEAFF
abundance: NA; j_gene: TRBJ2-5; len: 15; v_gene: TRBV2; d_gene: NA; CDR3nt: TGTGCCAGCAGTGAAGGGACCTGGGGGTTGGAGACCCAGTACTTC; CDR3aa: CASSEGTWGLETQYF
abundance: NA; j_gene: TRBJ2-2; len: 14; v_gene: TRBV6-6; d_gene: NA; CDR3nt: TGTGCCAGCAGCGAACGGACGGTCACCGGGGAGCTGTTTTTT; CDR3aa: CASSERTVTGELFF
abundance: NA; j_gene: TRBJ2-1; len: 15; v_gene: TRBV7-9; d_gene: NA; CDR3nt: TGTGCCAGCAGCTTAGTTAGCGGTAGGGCCATTGAGCAGTTCTTC; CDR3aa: CASSLVSGRAIEQFF
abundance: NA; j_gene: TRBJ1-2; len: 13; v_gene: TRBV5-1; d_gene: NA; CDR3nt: TGCGCCAGCAGTGAGGAGGGGAGGTATGGCTACACCTTC; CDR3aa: CASSEEGRYGYTF
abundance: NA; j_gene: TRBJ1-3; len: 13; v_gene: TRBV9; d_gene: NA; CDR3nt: TGTGCCAGCAGCGTAGGTGACAGAAACACCATATATTTT; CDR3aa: CASSVGDRNTIYF
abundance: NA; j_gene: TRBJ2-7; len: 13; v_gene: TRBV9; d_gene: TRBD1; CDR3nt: TGTGCCAGCAGCCTCACGACAGGGGTCGAGCAGTACTTC; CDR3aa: CASSLTTGVEQYF
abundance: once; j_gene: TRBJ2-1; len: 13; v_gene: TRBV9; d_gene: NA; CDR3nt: TGTGCCAGCAGCGTAGGCACCGCAAATGAGCAGTTCTTC; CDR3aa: CASSVGTANEQFF
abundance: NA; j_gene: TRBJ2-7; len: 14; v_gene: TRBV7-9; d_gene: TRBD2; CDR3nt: TGTGCCAGCAGCTTAGCTAGCGGGGGGTACGAGCAGTACTTC; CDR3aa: CASSLASGGYEQYF
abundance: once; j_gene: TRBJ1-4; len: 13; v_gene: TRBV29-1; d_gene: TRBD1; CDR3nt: TGCAGCGCAAGGACAGGCGCAAATGAAAAACTGTTTTTT; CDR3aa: CSARTGANEKLFF
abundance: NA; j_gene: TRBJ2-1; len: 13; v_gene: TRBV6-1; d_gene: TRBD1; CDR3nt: TGTGCCAGCAGTGAAAGGCCAAGGGACAGGGGGTTCTTC; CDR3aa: CASSERPRDRGFF
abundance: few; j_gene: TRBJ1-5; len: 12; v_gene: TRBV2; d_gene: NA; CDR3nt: TGTGCCAGCAGTGAGGGTACCCAGCCCCAGCATTTT; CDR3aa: CASSEGTQPQHF
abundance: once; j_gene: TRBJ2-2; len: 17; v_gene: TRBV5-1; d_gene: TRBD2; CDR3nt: TGCGCCAGCAGCTCCTCGGGAGCGGGAGACCCATCCGGGGAGCTGTTTTTT; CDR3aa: CASSSSGAGDPSGELFF
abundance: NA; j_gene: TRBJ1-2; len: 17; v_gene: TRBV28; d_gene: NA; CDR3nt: TGTGCCAGCAGTCCAGTGGGGGGGGCGCCGCTTGAAAATGGCTACACCTTC; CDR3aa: CASSPVGGAPLENGYTF
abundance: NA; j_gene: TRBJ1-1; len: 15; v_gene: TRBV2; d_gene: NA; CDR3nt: TGTGCCAGCAGTGAAGCGCCCGGCAGGGCCTCGGAAGCTTTCTTT; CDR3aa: CASSEAPGRASEAFF
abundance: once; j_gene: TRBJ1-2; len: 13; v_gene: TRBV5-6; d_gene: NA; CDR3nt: TGTGCCAGCAGCCTGGGACAACCCTATGGCTACACCTTC; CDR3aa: CASSLGQPYGYTF
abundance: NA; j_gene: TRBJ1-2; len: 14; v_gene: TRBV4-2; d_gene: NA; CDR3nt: TGTGCCAGCAGCCAAGATCCTACGAACTATGGCTACACCTTC; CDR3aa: CASSQDPTNYGYTF
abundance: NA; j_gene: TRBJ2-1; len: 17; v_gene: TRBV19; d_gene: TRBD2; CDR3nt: TGTGCCAGTAGTATAGGGCGGGGCGGGAGAGCTGGCAATGAGCAGTTCTTC; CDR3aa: CASSIGRGGRAGNEQFF
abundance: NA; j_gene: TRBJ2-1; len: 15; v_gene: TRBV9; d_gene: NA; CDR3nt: TGTGCCAGCAGCGTAGCGGCTAGCGGAGGGGGTGAGCAGTTCTTC; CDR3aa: CASSVAASGGGEQFF
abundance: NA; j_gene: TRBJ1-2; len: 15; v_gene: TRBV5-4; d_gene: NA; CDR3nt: TGTGCCAGCAGCCTAGGAACAGGCATGGGCTATGGCTACACCTTC; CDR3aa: CASSLGTGMGYGYTF
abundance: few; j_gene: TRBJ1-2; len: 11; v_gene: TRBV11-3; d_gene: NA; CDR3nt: TGTGCCAGCAGCCAGGGGAGGGGCTACACCTTC; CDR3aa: CASSQGRGYTF
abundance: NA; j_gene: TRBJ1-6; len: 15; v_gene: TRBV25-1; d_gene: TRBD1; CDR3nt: TGTGCCAGCAGTGAACTGGACAGGGGGAATTCACCCCTCCACTTT; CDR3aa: CASSELDRGNSPLHF
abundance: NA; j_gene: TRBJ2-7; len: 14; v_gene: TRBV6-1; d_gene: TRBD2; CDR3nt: TGTGCCAGCAGTGAAGGAATTAGCGGGGGTCGCGAGTACTTC; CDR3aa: CASSEGISGGREYF
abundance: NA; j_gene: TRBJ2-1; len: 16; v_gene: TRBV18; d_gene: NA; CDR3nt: TGTGCCAGCTCCCAATTTAGCGGAGGGTCCTACAATGAGCAGTTCTTC; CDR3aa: CASSQFSGGSYNEQFF
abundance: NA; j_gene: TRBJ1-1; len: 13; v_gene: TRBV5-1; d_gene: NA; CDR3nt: TGCGCCAGCAGCAGAGAACAAAACACTGAAGCTTTCTTT; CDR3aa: CASSREQNTEAFF
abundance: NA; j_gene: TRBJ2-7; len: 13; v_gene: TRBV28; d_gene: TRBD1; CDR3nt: TGTGCCAGCAGACGACAGGGAGAGAGCGAGCAGTACTTC; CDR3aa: CASRRQGESEQYF